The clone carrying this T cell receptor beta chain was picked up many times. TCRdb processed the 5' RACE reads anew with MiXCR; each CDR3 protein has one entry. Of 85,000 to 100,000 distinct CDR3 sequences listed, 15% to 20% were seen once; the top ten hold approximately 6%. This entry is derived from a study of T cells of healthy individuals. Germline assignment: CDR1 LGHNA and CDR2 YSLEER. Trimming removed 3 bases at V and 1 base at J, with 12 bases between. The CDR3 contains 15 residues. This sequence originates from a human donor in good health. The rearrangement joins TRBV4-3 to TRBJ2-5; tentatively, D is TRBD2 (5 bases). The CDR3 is CASSQGAGFQETQYF. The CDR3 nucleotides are TGCGCCAGCAGCCAGGGAGCAGGCTTCCAAGAGACCCAGTACTTC.